The sequence of this T cell receptor (beta chain) was determined in a study of blood T cell repertoires in COVID-19. Under the authors' procedure: Reference gene primer amplification gave estimated nucleated cell counts. Libraries were prepared by immunoSEQ multiplex PCR; TCRdb keeps only in-frame clonotypes and omits some of them. The DNA was the basis for D and trimming; V, J and clone size are from that table. The sample yields 180,000 or so clones, 75% to 90% seen once. This clone has only one observation. Germline CDR1 reads LNHDA; CDR2 reads SQIVND (reference sequence). V was pared by 7 bases and J by 2 bases, with 13 bases of the junction left unmatched. CDR3 size: 18 residues.

The material sequenced was PBMCs or T cells enriched from blood (not recorded which). The chain uses TRBV19 and TRBJ2-3, with TRBD2 matching over 12 bases. This receptor was identified in a woman aged 50 to 65 who had recovered from COVID-19. The CDR3 loop reads CASTAELRTSGATDTQYF. CDR3 bases: TGTGCCAGTACGGCGGAGTTAAGGACTAGCGGGGCCACAGATACGCAGTATTTT.